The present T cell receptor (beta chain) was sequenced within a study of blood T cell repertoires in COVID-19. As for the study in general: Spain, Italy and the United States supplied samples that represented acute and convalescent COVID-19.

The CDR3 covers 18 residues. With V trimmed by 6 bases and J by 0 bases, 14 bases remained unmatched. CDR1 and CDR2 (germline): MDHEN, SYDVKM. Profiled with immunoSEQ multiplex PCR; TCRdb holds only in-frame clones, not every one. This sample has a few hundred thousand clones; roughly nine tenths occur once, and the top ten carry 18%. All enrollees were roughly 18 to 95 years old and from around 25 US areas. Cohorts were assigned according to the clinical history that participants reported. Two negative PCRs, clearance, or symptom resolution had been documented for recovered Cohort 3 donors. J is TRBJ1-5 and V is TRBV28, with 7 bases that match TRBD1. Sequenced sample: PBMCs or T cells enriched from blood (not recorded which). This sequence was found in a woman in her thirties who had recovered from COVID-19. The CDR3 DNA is TGTGCCAGCAGACTTATACAGGGGCGACGTTATAGCAATCAGCCCCAGCATTTT. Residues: CASRLIQGRRYSNQPQHF.